This TCR beta chain was obtained from a study of beta chain features in type 1 diabetes. Whole-study context: There were some 110 million sorted cells examined across all samples. Study-wide points: A moderate, significant TCRB CDR3 shortening appeared in type 1 diabetes across four CD4+ subsets. Cells that show high TCR expression could be over-represented by cDNA sequencing.

This clone was detected a few times. Its antigen is not identified. Germline V gene data show CDR1 as SGHRS and CDR2 as YFSETQ. CDR3 length: 17 residues. The trim removed 5 bases at V and 7 bases at J, leaving 13 bases unmatched. The entirety of the isolated RNA underwent reverse transcription, so expressed TCRB transcripts were sequenced. TCRdb's copy holds only in-frame clones and misses some; the assay was immunoSEQ multiplex PCR. The data show some 330,000 clones, approximately 10% seen once. Sequencing used naive CD4+ T cells from blood. This receptor was taken from a woman in her twenties or thirties in good health. The chain couples TRBV5-1 to TRBJ2-1; TRBD2 matches 12 bases. The CDR3, as DNA: TGCGCCAGCAGTGGTCTAGCGGGAGGGCCCCAGGTGAATGAGCAGTTCTTC. Translated: CASSGLAGGPQVNEQFF.